This T cell receptor beta chain originates from a study of blood T cells in healthy people across ages. The sample providers were healthy Caucasian people from Russia, aged roughly 6 to 95. The study isolated at least 7 million PBMCs from each sample. Regarding this clonotype: What it binds is not known.

Study results and caveats: From one million sequenced T cells, diversity estimates were lower bounds. Compared with aged donors, long-lived donors showed fewer expanded clones, suggesting selection.

In germline, CDR1 is MNHEY, CDR2 SVGAGI. V was trimmed by 8 bases and J by 3 bases, leaving 10 bases between them. This CDR3 is built from 12 residues. Then a second PCR, running roughly 7 to 11 cycles, was carried out with a sample-barcoded 5' primer and a J-beta primer mix. From the 5' RACE reads, TCRdb called clonotypes with MiXCR, one entry per CDR3 protein. Among around 750,000 distinct CDR3 sequences listed, 50% to 65% were seen once. This TCR was sampled from a man older than 75 in good health. V is TRBV6-5 and J is TRBJ1-1; the D is unclear. What was sequenced was blood. In nucleotides, the CDR3 is TGTGCCAGCCGAGACACTTACACTGAAGCTTTCTTT. This translates into CASRDTYTEAFF.